This T cell receptor (beta chain) came from a study of T cells in Graves' hyperthyroidism and ophthalmopathy (dated by TCRdb to about 2019). For the study in its entirety: Peripheral blood was collected at initial diagnosis, before any treatment. Whether ophthalmopathy could be predicted prospectively was tested in an independent validation cohort made up of fewer than 20 hyperthyroidism patients plus 17 patients who later progressed to ophthalmopathy. The paper describes TCR Vbeta CDR3 sequencing of 140 or so peripheral blood samples, made up of fewer than 50 ophthalmopathy patients, roughly 75 hyperthyroidism patients and roughly 17 progressor patients. In addition, the study compared T-cell repertoires in thyroid tissue and in blood from several Graves' hyperthyroidism patients. After sampling, hyperthyroidism patients received methimazole starting at 30 mg daily, and ophthalmopathy patients received high-dose intravenous methylprednisolone. The 100 discovery patients were randomly split 7:3 into training and test sets. To identify TCR V-J signatures that set the groups apart, the researchers used a discovery cohort of about a hundred patients, made up of approximately 43 with Graves' ophthalmopathy and about 60 with stable Graves' hyperthyroidism.

Stable Graves' hyperthyroidism was defined as no progression to ophthalmopathy during 18 months of follow-up. Hyperthyroidism patients were aged 18 to 65 years and newly diagnosed, with disease duration of less than 2 months. Patients with uncontrolled infections, other autoimmune diseases, pregnancy or lactation were excluded. Clinical symptoms, serum thyroxine and TRAb, thyroid ultrasound, and orbital computed tomography formed the basis for the diagnoses. Ficoll-Paque density gradient centrifugation was used to isolate PBMCs from around 10 ml of fresh peripheral blood. Total RNA was extracted using Trizol reagent, and RNA quality was assessed on an Agilent 2100 Bioanalyzer. This clonotype showed up many times. The specificity of this receptor is unknown. The sample holds no much larger clone one base away, and base qualities are not on file. The CDR3 sequence holds 14 residues, the cysteine and phenylalanine included. Of all the DNA, just the CDR3 is kept, 42 bases in frame from base 1. V is pruned by 4 bases and J by 5 bases, leaving 7 bases of the junction without a gene match. The germline V gene (reference sequence) specifies DFQATT as CDR1 and SNEGSKA as CDR2.

The TCR beta CDR3 regions were amplified from RNA transcripts. The first round of RT-PCR for the TCR CDR3 was performed with the HTBI primer set and the Qiagen OneStep RT-PCR kit. The libraries were constructed in a second round of multiplex PCR and then size-selected and purified. Paired-end sequencing of the libraries was performed with 100 bp reads on an Illumina HiSeq2000. The paper's data handling went like this. SOAPnuke was used to process the raw data, removing reads that contained adapters or uncalled bases, had a mean Phred below 15, or lacked an exact match to the constant primer or identifier. COPE v1.2.5 was used to merge high-quality paired reads, and clonotypes were defined as unique nucleotide sequences. Clonotypes were aligned to IMGT TRBV, TRBD and TRBJ reference segments using MiTCR v1.1. The analysis was restricted to V-J combinations with a frequency above 0.0001, which together covered 99% to 99.2% of the repertoires. The TCS score was defined as F50 (clonal expansion) divided by E x V (chaos), with BLOSUM62-based TCRdist calculated between CDR3 peptides within each V-J. Welch's t-statistics and random forest reduced some 510 V-J features to roughly 13, which were used in a naive Bayes classifier (R e1071). The public reads were reprocessed in TCRdb via fastp at Q25 and MiXCR, keeping in-frame beta chains. Entries that share a CDR3 protein sequence are merged under the most common genes and DNA. None of the V and J calls come from the authors' own analysis; TCRdb made them. The sample yields about 560,000 distinct CDR3 sequences; 16% were counted once. The top ten constitute 18% of the sample.

What the research found in general, with its limitations: No statistical method was used to set the sample size in advance, and investigators knew the group allocation. A model built on a 13 V-J signature distinguished ophthalmopathy from stable hyperthyroidism, reaching 85% to 90% sensitivity and approximately 83% specificity in cross-validation and 80%/75% in testing. Most expanded thyroid clonotypes (frequency above 0.001) were also detected in blood, a finding suggesting that blood repertoires may reflect thyroid immune responses. During validation, the model predicted progression to ophthalmopathy a median of approximately six months ahead of onset, with almost 71% sensitivity and under 85% specificity.

This receptor was identified in a woman between 18 and 29 years old with Graves' hyperthyroidism. Sequencing was performed on blood. The chain is assembled from TRBV20-1 and TRBJ2-1; TRBD2 agrees with 8 junctional bases. DNA sequence: TGCAGTGCTATGCGACTAGCGTTGAACAATGAGCAGTTCTTC. Its translation reads: CSAMRLALNNEQFF.